The next 10 T cell receptor beta chains were all read from a single sample in a study of monozygotic twins with cystic fibrosis. Produced via immunoSEQ multiplex PCR; TCRdb's table is partial and in-frame only. Here the sample spans around 34,000 clones, more than 85% being singletons. Sequencing used blood. The source is a girl aged 2 to 10 with cystic fibrosis.

This chain links TRBV29-1 with TRBJ2-1; no clear D gene. Looked up from germline, CDR1 is SQVTM and CDR2 is ANQGSEA. The V end lost 3 bases, the J end lost 6 bases, and 6 bases lay between the germline ends. CDR3 length: 11 residues. The CDR3 is CSVEPLNEQFF. In DNA form, the CDR3 reads TGCAGCGTTGAGCCCCTCAATGAGCAGTTCTTC.

The CDR3 bases are TGTGCCAGCAGCTTAAACCCCAATCAGCCCCAGCATTTT. It yields the protein CASSLNPNQPQHF. This sequence joins TRBV7-2 and TRBJ1-5, with D hard to call. Germline CDR1 SGHTA, CDR2 FQGNSA. CDR3 length equals 13 residues. V shed 2 bases and J shed 3 bases, with 5 bases lying between them.

The chain links TRBV27 to TRBJ1-2, with a possible D match to TRBD1 (5 bases). Trimming shortened V by 3 bases and J by 4 bases, and 15 bases separated the two germline ends. This CDR3 has 15 amino acids. Germline lookup yields CDR1 MNHEY and CDR2 SMNVEV (reference sequence). CDR3 loop: CASSLGIAGSYGYTF. CDR3 sequence (DNA): TGTGCCAGCAGTTTGGGAATAGCAGGGTCCTATGGCTACACCTTC.

The CDR3 is CASSQDPRDTDGYTF. The CDR3 DNA sequence: TGCGCCAGCAGCCAAGATCCCCGGGATACAGATGGCTACACCTTC. The gene calls are TRBV4-1 and TRBJ1-2; D gene unclear. This CDR3 has 15 amino acids. V was trimmed by 0 bases and J by 6 bases, leaving 14 bases between them. The germline gives CDR1 MGHRA, CDR2 YSYEKL.

V gene TRBV7-9 combines with J gene TRBJ1-1; D is possibly TRBD1 (5 bases). This CDR3 has 15 amino acids. Trimming stripped 5 bases from V and 0 bases from J, with 13 bases between. Germline V gene lookup returns CDR1 SEHNR and CDR2 FQNEAQ (reference sequence). CDR3 coding DNA: TGTGCCAGCAGCAGTGAGCAGGGTTTGAACACTGAAGCTTTCTTT. This translates into CASSSEQGLNTEAFF. The full variable domain, completed using reference TRBV7-9 and TRBJ1-1, is DTGVSQNPRHKITKRGQNVTFRCDPISEHNRLYWYRQTLGQGPEFLTYFQNEAQLEKSRLLSDRFSAERPKGSFSTLEIQRTEQGDSAMYLCASSSEQGLNTEAFFGQGTRLTVV.

The chain uses TRBV5-1 and TRBJ2-1; tentative D call: TRBD2 (7 bases). Germline CDR1 is SGHRS and CDR2 is YFSETQ. V lost 0 bases and J 7 bases, leaving 14 bases between the germline ends. This CDR3 is built from 15 residues. As DNA, the CDR3 is TGCGCCAGCAGCTTGGCCGGGGGGCCTGGGAATGAGCAGTTCTTC. Translated, it gives CASSLAGGPGNEQFF.

The chain has TRBV11-2 and TRBJ2-2, with D perhaps TRBD2 (5 bases). The CDR3 consists of 15 residues. Trimming took 5 bases from V and 0 from J, leaving 10 bases between them. The germline gives CDR1 SGHAT, CDR2 FQNNGV. The CDR3 protein is CASSHQDSNTGELFF. DNA of the CDR3: TGTGCCAGCAGCCACCAGGACTCGAACACCGGGGAGCTGTTTTTT.

This CDR3 is CASSVATGGREQFF. CDR3 DNA: TGTGCCAGCAGCGTAGCTACGGGGGGGCGTGAGCAGTTCTTC. This chain uses TRBV9 with TRBJ2-1; 8 nucleotides align to TRBD2. From germline, CDR1 is SGDLS and CDR2 YYNGEE. The CDR3 has 14 residues. V was clipped by 0 bases and J by 9 bases; unmatched bases: 5. Full variable domain (remainder filled in from reference TRBV9 and TRBJ2-1): DSGVTQTPKHLITATGQRVTLRCSPRSGDLSVYWYQQSLDQGLQFLIQYYNGEERAKGNILERFSAQQFPDLHSELNLSSLELGDSALYFCASSVATGGREQFFGPGTRLTVL.

The rearrangement uses TRBV15 and TRBJ2-7; possible D gene TRBD2, 5 bases. Germline V gene data show CDR1 as LNHNV and CDR2 as YYDKDF (reference sequence). Between the trimmed V and J ends, which lost 7 bases and 3 bases, there was a span of 16 bases. The CDR3 is made up of 14 amino acids. The CDR3 loop reads CATTRAGVSYEQYF. CDR3 nucleotides: TGTGCCACCACACGTGCGGGTGTGAGCTACGAGCAGTACTTC.

The V and J genes are TRBV10-1 and TRBJ2-4, with 11 bases aligning to TRBD2. Germline loops: CDR1 WNHNN, CDR2 SYGVQD (reference sequence). The CDR3 totals 18 residues. J lost 5 bases, V lost 3 bases, and 12 bases had no gene match. CDR3 nucleotide sequence: TGCGCCAGCAGTGACACTAGCGGGAGCTCGGGTTTGGAAAACATTCAGTACTTC. Translating gives CASSDTSGSSGLENIQYF.